This T cell receptor (beta chain) was captured in a study of shared clonotypes between healthy human individuals. Broader study findings: The rarefaction results pointed to incomplete sorted-subset sequencing despite large depth.

A remark on this clone: Its antigen remains unidentified. Germline is not matched at one junction end, which may reflect a read error.

Germline lookup yields CDR1 PRHDT and CDR2 FYEKMQ (reference sequence). The length of the CDR3 is 12 residues. The repertoire was sequenced with immunoSEQ multiplex PCR; TCRdb's copy has only in-frame clones and lacks some. The sample records millions of clones, around nine tenths being singletons. This sequence originates from a man between 18 and 29 years old in good health. The V and J genes are TRBV13 and TRBJ2-2; the match to TRBD2 covers 7 bases. The sample consisted of naive CD4+ T cells sorted from blood. The subset denotes: CD45RA+ positively selected. CDR3 loop: CVRLASLRGAVF. The CDR3 DNA follows: TGTGTACGACTAGCAAGCCTCCGGGGAGCTGTTTTT.